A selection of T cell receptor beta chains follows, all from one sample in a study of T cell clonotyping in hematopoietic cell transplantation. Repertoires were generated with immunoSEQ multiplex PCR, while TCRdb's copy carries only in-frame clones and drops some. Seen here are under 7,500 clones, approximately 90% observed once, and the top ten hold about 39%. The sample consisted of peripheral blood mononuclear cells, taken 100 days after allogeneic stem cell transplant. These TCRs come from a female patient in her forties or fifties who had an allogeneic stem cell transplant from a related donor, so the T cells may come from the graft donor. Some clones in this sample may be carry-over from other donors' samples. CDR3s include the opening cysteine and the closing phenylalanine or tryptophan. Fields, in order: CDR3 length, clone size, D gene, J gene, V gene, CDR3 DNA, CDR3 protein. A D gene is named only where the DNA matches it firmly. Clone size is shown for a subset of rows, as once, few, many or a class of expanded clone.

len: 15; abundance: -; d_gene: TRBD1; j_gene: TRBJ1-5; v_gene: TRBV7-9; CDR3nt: TGTGCCAGCAGCCAACAGGGGCCGGGCAATCAGCCCCAGCATTTT; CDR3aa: CASSQQGPGNQPQHF
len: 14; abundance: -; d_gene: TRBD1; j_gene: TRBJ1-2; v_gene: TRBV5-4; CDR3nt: TGTGCCAGCAGCCCTCTGACAGGGGATGGAGACTACACCTTC; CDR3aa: CASSPLTGDGDYTF
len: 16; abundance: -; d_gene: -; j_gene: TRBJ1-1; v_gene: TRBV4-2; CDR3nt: TGTGCCAGCAGCCAAGTTTTGGGGGGAGTGGGCACTGAAGCTTTCTTT; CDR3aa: CASSQVLGGVGTEAFF
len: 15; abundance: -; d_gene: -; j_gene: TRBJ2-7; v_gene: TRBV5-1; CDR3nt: TGCGCCAGCAGCTTGGTTCGGGACCCCCCTGACGGGCAGTACTTC; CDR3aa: CASSLVRDPPDGQYF
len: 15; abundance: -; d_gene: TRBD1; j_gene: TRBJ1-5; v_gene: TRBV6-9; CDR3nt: TGTGCCAGCAGTTACAGTCAGGGGGCGGCTCAGCCCCAGCATTTT; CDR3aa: CASSYSQGAAQPQHF
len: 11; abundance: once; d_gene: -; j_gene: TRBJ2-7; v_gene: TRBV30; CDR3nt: TGTGCCTGGAGCGCAAAATACGAGCAGTACTTC; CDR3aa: CAWSAKYEQYF
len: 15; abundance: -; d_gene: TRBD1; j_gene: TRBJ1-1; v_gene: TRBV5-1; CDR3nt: TGCGCCAGCAGCTGGGGGACAGGACTGAACACTGAAGCTTTCTTT; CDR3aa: CASSWGTGLNTEAFF
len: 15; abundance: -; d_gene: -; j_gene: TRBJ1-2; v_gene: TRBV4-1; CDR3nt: TGCGCCAGCAGTCGTTCCGTCGTACCTAACTATGGCTACACCTTC; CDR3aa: CASSRSVVPNYGYTF
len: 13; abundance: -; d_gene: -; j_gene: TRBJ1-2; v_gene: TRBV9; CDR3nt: TGTGCCAGCAGCGCCGGGGGAACAGGGTTGGTCACCTTC; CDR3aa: CASSAGGTGLVTF
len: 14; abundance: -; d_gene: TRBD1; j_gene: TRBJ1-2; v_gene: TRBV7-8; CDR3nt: TGTGCCAGCAGCTTAGGACAGGGTTTGAGTGGCTACACCTTC; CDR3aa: CASSLGQGLSGYTF
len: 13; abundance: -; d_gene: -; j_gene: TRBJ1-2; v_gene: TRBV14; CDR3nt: TGTGCCAGCAGCCAAGGACTCCAGTATGGCTACACCTTC; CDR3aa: CASSQGLQYGYTF
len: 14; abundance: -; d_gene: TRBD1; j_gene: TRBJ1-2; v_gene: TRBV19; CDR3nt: TGTGCCAGTCATGGGACAGGGAGTGCGCGGGGCTACACCTTC; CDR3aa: CASHGTGSARGYTF
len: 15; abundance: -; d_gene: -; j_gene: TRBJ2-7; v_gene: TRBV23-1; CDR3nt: TGCGCCAGCAGTCAATCGAGATACGGAACCTACGAGCAGTACTTC; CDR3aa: CASSQSRYGTYEQYF
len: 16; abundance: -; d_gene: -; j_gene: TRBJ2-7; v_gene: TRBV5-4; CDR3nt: TGTGCCAGCAGCTTGGTAGGGGGGGGCAACCGATACGAGCAGTACTTC; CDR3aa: CASSLVGGGNRYEQYF
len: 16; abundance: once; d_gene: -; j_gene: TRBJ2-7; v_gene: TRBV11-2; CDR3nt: TGTGCCAGCAGCTTCTCCCACCGACGGCCGGCGGGAGAGCAGTACTTC; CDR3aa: CASSFSHRRPAGEQYF
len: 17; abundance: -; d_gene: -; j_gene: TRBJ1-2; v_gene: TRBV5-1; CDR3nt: TGCGCCAGCAGCGGAACGTTTGGGGTTAGGGCTAACTATGGCTACACCTTC; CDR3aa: CASSGTFGVRANYGYTF
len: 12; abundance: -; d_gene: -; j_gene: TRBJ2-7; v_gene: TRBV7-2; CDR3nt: TGTGCCAGCAGTCAAGATCGGAGGGAGCAGTACTTC; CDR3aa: CASSQDRREQYF
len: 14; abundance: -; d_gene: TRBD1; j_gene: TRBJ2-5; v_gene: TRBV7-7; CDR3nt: TGTGCCAGCAGCTCTACAGGGGCCTTGGAGACCCAGTACTTC; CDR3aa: CASSSTGALETQYF
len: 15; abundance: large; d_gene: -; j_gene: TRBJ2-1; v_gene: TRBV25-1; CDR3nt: TGTGCCAGCAGTGAGCCTCTTTCCAGGGGTTATGAGCAGTTCTTC; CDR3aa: CASSEPLSRGYEQFF
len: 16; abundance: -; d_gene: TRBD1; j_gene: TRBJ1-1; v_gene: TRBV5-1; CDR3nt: TGCGCCAGCAGCTTAGGACAGGGGGCCTGGATCACTGAAGCTTTCTTT; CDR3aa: CASSLGQGAWITEAFF
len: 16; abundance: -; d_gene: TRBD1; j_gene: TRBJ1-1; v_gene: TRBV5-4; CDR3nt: TGTGCCAGCAGCTCCCGTACAGGGGGCGGCAACACTGAAGCTTTCTTT; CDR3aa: CASSSRTGGGNTEAFF
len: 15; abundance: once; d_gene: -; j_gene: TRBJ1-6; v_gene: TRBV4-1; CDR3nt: TGCGCCAGCAGCCAAGGGGGACTGACTAATTCACCCCTCCACTTT; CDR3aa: CASSQGGLTNSPLHF
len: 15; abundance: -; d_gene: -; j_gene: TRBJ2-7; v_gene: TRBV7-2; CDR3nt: TGTGCCAGCAGCCCCCGTAGAACAGGAGACTACGAGCAGTACTTC; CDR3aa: CASSPRRTGDYEQYF
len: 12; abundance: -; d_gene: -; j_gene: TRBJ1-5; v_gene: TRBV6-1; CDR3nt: TGTGCCAGCAGTGAGGGGGTCCAGCCCCAGCATTTT; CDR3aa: CASSEGVQPQHF
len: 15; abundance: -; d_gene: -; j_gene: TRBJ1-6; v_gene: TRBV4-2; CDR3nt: TGTGCCAGCAGCCAAGAGGTTACAGAAAATTCACCCCTCCACTTT; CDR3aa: CASSQEVTENSPLHF
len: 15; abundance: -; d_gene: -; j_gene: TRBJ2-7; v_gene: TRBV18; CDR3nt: TGTGCCAGCTCACGGGGCGGGGACCTCTCCTACGAGCAGTACTTC; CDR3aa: CASSRGGDLSYEQYF
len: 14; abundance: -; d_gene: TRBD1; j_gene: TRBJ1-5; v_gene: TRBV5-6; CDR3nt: TGTGCCAGCAGCTTGGGGCAGGGGGACACGCCCCAGCATTTT; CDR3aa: CASSLGQGDTPQHF
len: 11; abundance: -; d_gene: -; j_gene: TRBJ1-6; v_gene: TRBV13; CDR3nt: TGTGCCAGCAGCTTAAATTCACCCCTCCACTTT; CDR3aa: CASSLNSPLHF
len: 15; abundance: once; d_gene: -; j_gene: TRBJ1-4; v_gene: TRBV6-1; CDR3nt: TGTGCCAGCAGTGAATGGGGCTCCCGTAATGAAAAACTGTTTTTT; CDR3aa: CASSEWGSRNEKLFF
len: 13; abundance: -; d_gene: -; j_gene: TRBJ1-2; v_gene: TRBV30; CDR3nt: TGTGCCTGGAGTTTAGGGGCTAACTATGGCTACACCTTC; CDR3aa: CAWSLGANYGYTF
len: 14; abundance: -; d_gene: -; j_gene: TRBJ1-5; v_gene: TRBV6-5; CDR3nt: TGTGCCAGCAGCGCTGAAACAGGGAAACAGCCCCAGCATTTT; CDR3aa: CASSAETGKQPQHF
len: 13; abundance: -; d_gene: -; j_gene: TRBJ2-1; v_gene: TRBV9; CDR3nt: TGTGCCAGCAGCGTATTGTCTGGCAATGAGCAGTTCTTC; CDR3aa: CASSVLSGNEQFF
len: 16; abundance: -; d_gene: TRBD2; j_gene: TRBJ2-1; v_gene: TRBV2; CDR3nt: TGTGCCAGCAGTGAATTCTTGGCGGGGGGAAGGGATGAGCAGTTCTTC; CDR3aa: CASSEFLAGGRDEQFF
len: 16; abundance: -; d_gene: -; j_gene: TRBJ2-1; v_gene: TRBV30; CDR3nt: TGTGCCTGGTCCAGGGGGGGCGGACTGAATGCCGATGAGCAGTTCTTC; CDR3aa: CAWSRGGGLNADEQFF
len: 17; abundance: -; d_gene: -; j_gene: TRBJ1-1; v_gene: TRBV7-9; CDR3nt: TGTGCCAGCAGCCACATCGATCGTACAGGGAGAAACACTGAAGCTTTCTTT; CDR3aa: CASSHIDRTGRNTEAFF
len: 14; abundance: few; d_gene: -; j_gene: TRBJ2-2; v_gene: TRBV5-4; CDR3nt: TGTGCCAGCAGCAAAGCTCGAGACACCGGGGAGCTGTTTTTT; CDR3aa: CASSKARDTGELFF
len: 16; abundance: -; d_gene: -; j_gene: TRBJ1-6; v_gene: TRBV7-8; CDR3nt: TGTGCCAGCAGCTTAGAAGGGCAGACCTATAATTCACCCCTCCACTTT; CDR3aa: CASSLEGQTYNSPLHF
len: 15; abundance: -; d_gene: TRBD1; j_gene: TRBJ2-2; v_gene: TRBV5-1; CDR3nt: TGCGCCAGCAACCGGGGACAGTTGAACACCGGGGAGCTGTTTTTT; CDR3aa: CASNRGQLNTGELFF
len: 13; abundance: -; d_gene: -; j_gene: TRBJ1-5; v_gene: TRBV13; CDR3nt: TGTGCCAGCAGCTTAGACAGGGATCAGCCCCAGCATTTT; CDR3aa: CASSLDRDQPQHF
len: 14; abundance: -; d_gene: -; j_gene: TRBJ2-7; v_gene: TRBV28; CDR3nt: TGTGCCAGCAGTTTTACAGGGGAGGCCTACGAGCAGTACTTC; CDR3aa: CASSFTGEAYEQYF
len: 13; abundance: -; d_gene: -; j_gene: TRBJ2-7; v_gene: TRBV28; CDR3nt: TGTGCCAGCAGTCCCCGACAGTTCTACGAGCAGTACTTC; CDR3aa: CASSPRQFYEQYF
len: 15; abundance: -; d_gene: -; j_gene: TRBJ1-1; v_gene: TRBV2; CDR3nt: TGTGCCAGCAGTGGGTGGGGGGCATCGGACACTGAAGCTTTCTTT; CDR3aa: CASSGWGASDTEAFF
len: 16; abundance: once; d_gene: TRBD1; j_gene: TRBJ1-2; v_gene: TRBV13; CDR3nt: TGTGCCAGCAGCTTAGGCGCCGACAGGGGATACTATGGCTACACCTTC; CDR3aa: CASSLGADRGYYGYTF
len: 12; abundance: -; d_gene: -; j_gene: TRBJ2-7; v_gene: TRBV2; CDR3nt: TGTGCCAGCAGTTTTGACTCAACGAGGCAGTACTTC; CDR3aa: CASSFDSTRQYF
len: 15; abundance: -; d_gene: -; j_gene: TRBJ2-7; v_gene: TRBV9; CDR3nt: TGTGCCAGCAGCGTAGGCTCGGACTTCGAATACGAGCAGTACTTC; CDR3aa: CASSVGSDFEYEQYF
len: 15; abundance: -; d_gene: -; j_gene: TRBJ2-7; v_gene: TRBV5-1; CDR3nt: TGCGCCAGCAGCTTGGGGTGGGACTTCGGGTACGAGCAGTACTTC; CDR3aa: CASSLGWDFGYEQYF
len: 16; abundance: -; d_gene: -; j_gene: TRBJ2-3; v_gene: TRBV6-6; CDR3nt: TGTGCCAGCAGTTCCTTCGCGCCGCAGGGCACAGATACGCAGTATTTT; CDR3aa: CASSSFAPQGTDTQYF
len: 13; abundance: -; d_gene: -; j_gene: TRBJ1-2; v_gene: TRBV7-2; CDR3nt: TGTGCCAGCAGTCCGGGGCAAGGGTATGGCTACACCTTC; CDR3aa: CASSPGQGYGYTF
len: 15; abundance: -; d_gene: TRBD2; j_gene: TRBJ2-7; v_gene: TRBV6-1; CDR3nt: TGTGCCAGCAGTGAAGCTAGCGGGGGAGGCTACGAGCAGTACTTC; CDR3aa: CASSEASGGGYEQYF
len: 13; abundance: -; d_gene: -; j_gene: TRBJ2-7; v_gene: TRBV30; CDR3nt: TGTGCCTGGAGTGTCGGTAGCGGATACGAGCAGTACTTC; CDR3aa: CAWSVGSGYEQYF
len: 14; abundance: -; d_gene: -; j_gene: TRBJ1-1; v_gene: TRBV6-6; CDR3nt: TGTGCCAGCAGTTATATCATTGGGGACACTGAAGCTTTCTTT; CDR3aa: CASSYIIGDTEAFF
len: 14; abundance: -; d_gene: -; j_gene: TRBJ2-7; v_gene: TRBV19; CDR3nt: TGTGCCTGTTGCCCGGGATCCAACTCCTACGAGCAGTACTTC; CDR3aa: CACCPGSNSYEQYF
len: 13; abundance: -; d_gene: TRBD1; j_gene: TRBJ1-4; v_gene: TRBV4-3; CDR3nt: TGCGCCAGCAGCCAAAACAGGGGGCAGATACTGTTTTTT; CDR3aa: CASSQNRGQILFF
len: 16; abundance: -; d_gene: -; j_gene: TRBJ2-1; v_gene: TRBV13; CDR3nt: TGTGCCAGCAGCCCGCCTCCCGGGACCTTTCCCAATGAGCAGTTCTTC; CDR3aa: CASSPPPGTFPNEQFF
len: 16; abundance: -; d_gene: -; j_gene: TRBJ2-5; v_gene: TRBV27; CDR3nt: TGTGCCAGCAGCCCCCGTCGTGGGGTCTTGGCGGAGACCCAGTACTTC; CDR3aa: CASSPRRGVLAETQYF
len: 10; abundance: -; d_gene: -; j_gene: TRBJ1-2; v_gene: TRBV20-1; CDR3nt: TGCAGTGCAACGACAGATGGCTACACCTTC; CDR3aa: CSATTDGYTF
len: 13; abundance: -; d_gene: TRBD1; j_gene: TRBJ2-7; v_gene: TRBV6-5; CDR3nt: TGTGCCAGCAGACACCGGGACAGCTACGAGCAGTACTTC; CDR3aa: CASRHRDSYEQYF
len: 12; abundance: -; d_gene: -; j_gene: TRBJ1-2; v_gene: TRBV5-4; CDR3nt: TGTGCCAGCAGCTCCGCAGTATATGGCTACACCTTC; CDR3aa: CASSSAVYGYTF
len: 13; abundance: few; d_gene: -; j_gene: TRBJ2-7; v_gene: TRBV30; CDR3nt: TGTGCCTGGAGTGTAGGGGGGTTCTACGAGCAGTACTTC; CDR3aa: CAWSVGGFYEQYF
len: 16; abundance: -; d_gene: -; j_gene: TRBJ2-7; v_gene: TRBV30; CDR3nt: TGTGCCTGGAGTGTACTGGGGGGAGGAAACTCCTACGAGCAGTACTTC; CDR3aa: CAWSVLGGGNSYEQYF